This TCR beta chain was obtained from a study of cytomegalovirus exposure and HLA in healthy donors. Germline CDR1 MNHNY, CDR2 SVGAGI (reference sequence). The V end was cut by 0 bases, the J end by 6 bases, with 12 bases between. The CDR3 has 15 residues. Sequencing used immunoSEQ multiplex PCR; TCRdb keeps in-frame clones, though not all of them. The sample shows 200,000 to 250,000 clones, approximately 87% of them seen only once. The clonotype originates from a woman under 30 in good health and CMV-seronegative. The sample taken for sequencing was PBMCs. The chain joins TRBV6-6 to TRBJ2-1; D remains unclear. In DNA, the CDR3 is TGTGCCAGCAGTTACTCCCAGCGCCCCTCCAATGAGCAGTTCTTC. This gives the protein CASSYSQRPSNEQFF.